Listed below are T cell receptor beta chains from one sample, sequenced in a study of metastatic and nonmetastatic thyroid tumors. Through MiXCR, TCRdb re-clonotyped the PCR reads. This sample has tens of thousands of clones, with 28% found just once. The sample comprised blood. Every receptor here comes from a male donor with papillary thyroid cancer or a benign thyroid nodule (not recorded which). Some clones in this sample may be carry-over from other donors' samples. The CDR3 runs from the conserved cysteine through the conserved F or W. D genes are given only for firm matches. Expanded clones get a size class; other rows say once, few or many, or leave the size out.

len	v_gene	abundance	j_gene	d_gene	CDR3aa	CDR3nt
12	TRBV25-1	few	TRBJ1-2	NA	CASSRVNYGYTF	TGTGCCAGCAGTCGGGTTAACTATGGCTACACCTTC
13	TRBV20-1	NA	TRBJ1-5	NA	CSAREGPNQPQHF	TGCAGTGCTAGAGAGGGTCCCAATCAGCCCCAGCATTTT
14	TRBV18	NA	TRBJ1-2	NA	CASSPPQANYGYTF	TGTGCCAGCTCACCACCGCAGGCTAACTATGGCTACACCTTC
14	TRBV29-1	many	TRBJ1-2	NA	CSVETMMRAGGYTF	TGCAGCGTTGAAACAATGATGAGGGCCGGTGGCTACACCTTC
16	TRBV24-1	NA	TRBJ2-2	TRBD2	CATSDTLAGHTGELFF	TGTGCCACCAGTGATACGTTAGCGGGTCACACCGGGGAGCTGTTTTTT
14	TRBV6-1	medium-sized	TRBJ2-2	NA	CASSLRENTGELFF	TGTGCCAGCAGTTTACGGGAGAACACCGGGGAGCTGTTTTTT
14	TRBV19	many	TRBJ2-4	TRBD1	CASGQGRAKNIQYF	TGTGCCAGCGGACAGGGACGAGCCAAAAACATTCAGTACTTC
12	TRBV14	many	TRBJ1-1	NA	CASSQYLTEAFF	TGTGCCAGCAGCCAGTATTTGACTGAAGCTTTCTTT
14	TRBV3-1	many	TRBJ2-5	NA	CASSQGPDGETQYF	TGTGCCAGCAGCCAAGGCCCAGACGGGGAGACCCAGTACTTC
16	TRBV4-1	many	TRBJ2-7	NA	CASSRSPGQTDYEQYF	TGCGCCAGCAGCCGATCACCGGGCCAGACTGACTACGAGCAGTACTTC
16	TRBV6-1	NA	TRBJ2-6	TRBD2	CASRTSGVSGANFLTF	TGTGCCAGCCGGACTAGCGGGGTATCTGGGGCCAACTTCCTGACTTTC
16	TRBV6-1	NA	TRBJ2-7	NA	CASSMGGRVELYEQYF	TGTGCCAGCAGCATGGGAGGCAGGGTAGAGTTGTACGAGCAGTACTTC
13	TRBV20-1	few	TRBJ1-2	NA	CSARDYRQDGYTF	TGCAGTGCTAGAGATTACCGACAAGATGGCTACACCTTC
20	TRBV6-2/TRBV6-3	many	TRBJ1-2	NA	CASSYPRSGGDNEPNYGYTF	TGTGCCAGCAGTTACCCTCGTTCAGGCGGGGACAACGAGCCCAACTATGGCTACACCTTC
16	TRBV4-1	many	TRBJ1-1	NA	CASSQEAGRVNTEAFF	TGCGCCAGCAGCCAAGAAGCGGGACGGGTGAACACTGAAGCTTTCTTT
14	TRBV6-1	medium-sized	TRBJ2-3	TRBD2	CASSDSGGSDTQYF	TGTGCCAGCAGCGATTCGGGGGGTTCGGATACGCAGTATTTT
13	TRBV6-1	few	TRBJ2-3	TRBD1	CASSPDRRYTQYF	TGTGCCAGCAGTCCGGACAGGCGATATACCCAGTATTTT
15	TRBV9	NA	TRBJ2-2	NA	CASSAKGLGSGGLFF	TGTGCCAGCAGCGCCAAGGGGTTAGGGTCCGGGGGGCTGTTTTTT
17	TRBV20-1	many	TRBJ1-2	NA	CSASNPNQELLNYGYTF	TGCAGTGCTAGCAATCCCAATCAGGAGCTACTTAACTATGGCTACACCTTC
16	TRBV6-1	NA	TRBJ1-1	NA	CASSVEPASRGPEAFF	TGTGCCAGCAGTGTCGAACCGGCATCACGGGGTCCTGAAGCTTTCTTT
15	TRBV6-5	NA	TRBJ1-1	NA	CASSYYGVGGTEAFF	TGTGCCAGCAGTTACTACGGGGTGGGCGGAACGGAAGCTTTCTTT
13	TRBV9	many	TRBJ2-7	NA	CASSVESAYEQYF	TGTGCCAGCAGCGTAGAGTCGGCCTACGAGCAGTACTTC
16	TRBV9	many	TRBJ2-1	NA	CASSTRGESAGNEQFF	TGTGCCAGCAGCACTAGAGGGGAAAGCGCAGGCAATGAGCAGTTCTTC
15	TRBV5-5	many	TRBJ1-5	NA	CASSPSGTSRQPQHF	TGTGCCAGCAGCCCCTCCGGGACGTCTCGTCAGCCCCAGCATTTT
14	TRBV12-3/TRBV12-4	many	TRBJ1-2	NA	CASSPLTGNYGYTF	TGTGCCAGCAGTCCCCTCACAGGGAACTATGGCTACACCTTC
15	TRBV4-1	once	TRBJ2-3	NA	CASSQQADSTDTQYF	TGCGCCAGCAGCCAACAGGCGGATAGCACAGATACGCAGTATTTT
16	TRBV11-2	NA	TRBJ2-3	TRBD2	CASIYLAGSEADSQYF	TGTGCCAGCATCTACCTAGCGGGCTCGGAGGCAGATTCGCAGTATTTT
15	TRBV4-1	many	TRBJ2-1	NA	CASSYIRDEYNEQFF	TGCGCCAGCAGCTATATCCGGGACGAATACAATGAGCAGTTCTTC
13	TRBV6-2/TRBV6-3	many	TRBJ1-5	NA	CASRGRVGQPQHF	TGTGCCAGCCGGGGTCGGGTTGGGCAGCCCCAGCATTTT
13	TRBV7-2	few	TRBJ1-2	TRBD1	CASSFIQGDGYTF	TGTGCCAGCAGCTTCATACAGGGGGATGGCTACACCTTC
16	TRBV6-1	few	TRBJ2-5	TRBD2	CASDTAGGVPAETQYF	TGTGCCAGCGACACAGCGGGGGGAGTGCCCGCTGAGACCCAGTACTTC
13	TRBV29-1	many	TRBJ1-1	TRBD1	CSAAQGAKSEAFF	TGCAGCGCTGCACAGGGGGCGAAGTCTGAAGCTTTCTTT
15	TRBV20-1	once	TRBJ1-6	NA	CSARDSADGKSPLHF	TGCAGTGCTAGAGATTCGGCAGATGGGAAATCACCCCTCCACTTT
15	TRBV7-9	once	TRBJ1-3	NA	CASSLSIGLGNTIYF	TGTGCCAGCAGCTTATCTATAGGGCTCGGAAACACCATATATTTT
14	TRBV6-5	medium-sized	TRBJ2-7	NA	CASSYARQNYEQYF	TGTGCCAGCAGTTACGCTCGCCAGAACTACGAGCAGTACTTC
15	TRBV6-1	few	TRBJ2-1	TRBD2	CASKRTSGSPNEQFF	TGTGCCAGCAAACGGACTAGCGGGAGTCCCAATGAGCAGTTCTTC